The TCR beta chain under discussion was sequenced for a study of OX40 agonist ivuxolimab in advanced cancers. Overall study: Patients took ivuxolimab, an agonistic anti-OX40 (CD134) antibody.

The CDR3 runs 15 residues. CDR1 is SGHVS and CDR2 is FQNEAQ in the germline V gene. The V and J ends lost 1 base and 2 bases respectively, with 11 bases between them. For this clone: What it recognizes is unknown.

Study-level findings and limits: CD8+ T cells averaged more expanded clones than CD4+.

The data were produced by immunoSEQ multiplex PCR, yet TCRdb's version contains in-frame clones alone and is incomplete. The sample yields 9,500 to 13,000 clones, around 74% seen once. The TCR originated in an adult with an advanced solid tumor such as melanoma, head and neck, liver or kidney cancer. The chain has TRBV7-8 and TRBJ1-1; D remains unclear. The sample consisted of CD4+ or CD8+ T cells sorted from blood, taken in a trial of the OX40 agonist ivuxolimab. CDR3 sequence (DNA): TGTGCCAGCAGCTTAGTGCGGACGGATAACACTGAAGCTTTCTTT. Translation: CASSLVRTDNTEAFF.